These 11 T cell receptor beta chains were all obtained from the same sample, sequenced in a study of T cell changes during pregnancy in multiple sclerosis. Here immunoSEQ multiplex PCR was the method, and the copy in TCRdb shows in-frame clones only, minus some. The sample lists 30,000 to 50,000 clones, approximately 90% occurring once. The specimen comprised CD4+ T cells from peripheral blood mononuclear cells, sampled in the first trimester of pregnancy. These receptor sequences come from a female donor in good health, enrolled as a control in a pregnancy study.

J is TRBJ2-3 and V is TRBV10-3, with TRBD2 matching over 8 bases. The CDR3 spans 13 residues. The V gene's germline CDR1 is ENHRY and CDR2 SYGVKD. Losses at the gene ends were 8 bases for V and 3 bases for J; bases not matched to a gene: 4. The CDR3 is CAIGGGGTDTQYF. In nucleotides, the CDR3 is TGTGCCATCGGGGGCGGGGGGACAGATACGCAGTATTTT.

The count of this clone is one. The V and J genes are TRBV2 and TRBJ1-2, with D unclear. Trimming pared 4 bases from V and 8 bases from J, leaving 11 bases between. Germline CDR1 SNHLY, CDR2 FYNNEI. This CDR3 spans 12 amino acids. In DNA form, the CDR3 reads TGTGCCAGCAGTGGGGAGGGCTGGGGCTACACCTTC. Protein sequence: CASSGEGWGYTF.

The rearrangement joins TRBV2 to TRBJ1-1; no clear D gene. Trimming took off 11 bases at V and 3 bases at J, with 16 bases between the two ends. CDR3 size: 13 residues. Germline V CDR1 and CDR2: SNHLY, FYNNEI. CDR3 sequence: CASGKLEYTEAFF. The CDR3, as DNA: TGTGCCTCGGGGAAGTTGGAGTACACTGAAGCTTTCTTT. The complete variable domain, with remaining parts taken from reference TRBV2 and TRBJ1-1, reads EPEVTQTPSHQVTQMGQEVILRCVPISNHLYFYWYRQILGQKVEFLVSFYNNEISEKSEIFDDQFSVERPDGSNFTLKIRSTKLEDSAMYFCASGKLEYTEAFFGQGTRLTVV.

The chain is built from TRBV5-4 and TRBJ1-1, with a possible D match to TRBD1 (6 bases). Germline lookup yields CDR1 SGHNT and CDR2 YYREEE (reference sequence). This CDR3 has 17 residues. V was cut by 4 bases and J by 4 bases, with 23 bases left in between. The chain's CDR3 is CASSRNGGTRRGTEAFF. DNA of the CDR3: TGTGCCAGCAGCCGCAACGGGGGGACACGCCGGGGCACTGAAGCTTTCTTT.

This chain joins TRBV27 and TRBJ1-5; 11 nucleotides align to TRBD1. Germline CDR1 reads MNHEY; CDR2 reads SMNVEV (reference sequence). The CDR3 loop spans 14 amino acids. J gave up 4 bases and V 6 bases, and 2 bases lay outside the gene matches. The CDR3 spells CASRGTGGNQPQHF. The CDR3 DNA sequence: TGTGCCAGCAGAGGGACAGGGGGGAATCAGCCCCAGCATTTT.

The chain joins TRBV5-5 to TRBJ1-1, with TRBD1 identical over 8 bases. The CDR3 totals 17 residues. Germline lookup yields CDR1 SGHKS and CDR2 YYEKEE (reference sequence). Trimming removed 3 bases from V and 4 bases from J; junction bases left unmatched: 14. The CDR3 DNA sequence: TGTGCCAGCAGCTACACAGGGGGACTATTTACTGCCACTGAAGCTTTCTTT. Translating it yields CASSYTGGLFTATEAFF.

The rearrangement joins TRBV30 to TRBJ1-2; 7 nucleotides agree with TRBD1. The CDR3 has 14 residues. CDR1 and CDR2 from the germline V gene are GTSNPN and SVGIG (reference sequence). The junction had 6 bases not matched to a gene; V was cut back by 1 base and J by 4 bases. CDR3 DNA: TGTGCCTGGAGTGCCCGACAGGGCTTCTATGGCTACACCTTC. This codes for CAWSARQGFYGYTF.

The V gene is TRBV6-5, the J gene TRBJ1-2; D unclear. CDR1 MNHEY and CDR2 SVGAGI come from the germline V gene. The CDR3 covers 13 residues. Trimming took 6 bases from V and 1 from J, leaving 9 bases between them. The CDR3 reads CASSPRDNYGYTF. As DNA, the CDR3 is TGTGCCAGCAGCCCTCGGGATAACTATGGCTACACCTTC.

This clone has only a few counts. The CDR3 DNA reads TGCGCCAGCAGCCACGGGTCAGGGGTTTCACCCCTCCACTTT. Encoded protein: CASSHGSGVSPLHF. The V and J genes are TRBV4-3 and TRBJ1-6, with D possibly matching TRBD1 (6 bases). V was shortened by 3 bases and J by 9 bases, with 12 bases between the two germline ends. The CDR3 extends over 14 amino acids. The germline V gene encodes CDR1 LGHNA and CDR2 YSLEER.

DNA of the CDR3: TGTGCCAGCAGCCAAGCTGGGGCGGCTTTCTCCTACGAGCAGTACTTC. Translation gives CASSQAGAAFSYEQYF. The chain carries TRBV4-2 and TRBJ2-7; maybe TRBD1 (5 bases). V lost 1 base to trimming and J lost 0 bases, with 13 bases between them. This CDR3 has 16 amino acids. CDR1 is LGHNA and CDR2 is YNFKEQ in the germline V gene.

This sequence joins TRBV6-1 and TRBJ1-1; D is unresolved. V lost 4 bases and J lost 0, with 9 bases in between. The CDR3 runs 14 residues. Germline-derived CDR1 and CDR2 are MNHNS and SASEGT. The CDR3 nucleotides are TGTGCCAGCAGTGCCGAGTTCATGAACACTGAAGCTTTCTTT. Amino acid sequence: CASSAEFMNTEAFF.